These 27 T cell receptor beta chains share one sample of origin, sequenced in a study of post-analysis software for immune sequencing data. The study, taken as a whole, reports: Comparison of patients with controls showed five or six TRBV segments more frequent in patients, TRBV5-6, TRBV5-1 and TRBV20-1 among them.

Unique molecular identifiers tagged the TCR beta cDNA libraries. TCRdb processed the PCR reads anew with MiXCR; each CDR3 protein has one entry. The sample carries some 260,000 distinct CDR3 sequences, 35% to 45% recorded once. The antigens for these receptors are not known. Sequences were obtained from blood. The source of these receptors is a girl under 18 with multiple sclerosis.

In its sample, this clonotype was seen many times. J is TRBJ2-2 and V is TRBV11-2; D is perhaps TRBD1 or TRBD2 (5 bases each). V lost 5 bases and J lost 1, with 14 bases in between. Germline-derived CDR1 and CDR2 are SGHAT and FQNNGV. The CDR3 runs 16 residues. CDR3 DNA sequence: TGTGCCAGCAGCGCGAAGGGACGGATGAACACCGGGGAGCTGTTTTTT. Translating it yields CASSAKGRMNTGELFF.

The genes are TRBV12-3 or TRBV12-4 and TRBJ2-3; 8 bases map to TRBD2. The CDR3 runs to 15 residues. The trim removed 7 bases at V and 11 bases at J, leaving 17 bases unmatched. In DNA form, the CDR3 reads TGTGCCAGCATCCATGGCCTAGCGGGCACAGATGTGCAGTATTTT. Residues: CASIHGLAGTDVQYF.

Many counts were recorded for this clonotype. As DNA, the CDR3 is TGCAGTGCTAGAGGCCCAGGGGTTCATGGCTACACCTTC. This translates into CSARGPGVHGYTF. J is TRBJ1-2 and V is TRBV20-1, with D possibly matching TRBD1 (6 bases). The CDR3 is 13 residues long. In germline, CDR1 is DFQATT, CDR2 SNEGSKA (reference sequence). V was shortened by 1 base and J by 6 bases, with 12 bases between the two germline ends.

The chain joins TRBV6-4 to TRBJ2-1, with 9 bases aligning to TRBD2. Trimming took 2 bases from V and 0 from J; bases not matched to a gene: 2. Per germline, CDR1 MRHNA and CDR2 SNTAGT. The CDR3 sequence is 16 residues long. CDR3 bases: TGTGCCAGCAGTGACGGACTAGCGAGCTCCTACAATGAGCAGTTCTTC. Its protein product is CASSDGLASSYNEQFF.

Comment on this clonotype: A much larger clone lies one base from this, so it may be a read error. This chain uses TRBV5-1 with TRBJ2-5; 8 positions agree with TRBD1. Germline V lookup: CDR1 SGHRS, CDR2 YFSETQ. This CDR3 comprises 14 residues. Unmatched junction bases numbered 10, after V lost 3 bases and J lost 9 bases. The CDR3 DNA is TGCGCCAGCAGCTCGCAGGGGGCGCTTGAGGCCCAGTACTTC. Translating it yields CASSSQGALEAQYF.

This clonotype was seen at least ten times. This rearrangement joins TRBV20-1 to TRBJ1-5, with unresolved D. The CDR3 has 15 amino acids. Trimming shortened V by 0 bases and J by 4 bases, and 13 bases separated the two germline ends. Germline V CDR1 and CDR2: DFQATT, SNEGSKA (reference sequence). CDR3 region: CSARESVGRNQPQHF. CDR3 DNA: TGCAGTGCTAGAGAGTCGGTCGGTCGGAATCAGCCCCAGCATTTT.

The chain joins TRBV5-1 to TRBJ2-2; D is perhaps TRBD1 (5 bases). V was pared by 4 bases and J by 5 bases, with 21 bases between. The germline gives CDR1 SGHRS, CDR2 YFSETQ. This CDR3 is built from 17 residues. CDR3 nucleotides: TGCGCCAGCAGCCCTGGACACGTAGGAGTAGGGACCGGGGAGCTGTTTTTT. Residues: CASSPGHVGVGTGELFF.

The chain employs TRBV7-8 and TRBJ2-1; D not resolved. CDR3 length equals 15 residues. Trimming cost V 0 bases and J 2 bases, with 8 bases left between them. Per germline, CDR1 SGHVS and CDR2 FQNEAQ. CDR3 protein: CASSLATGAYNEQFF. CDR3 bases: TGTGCCAGCAGCTTAGCTACCGGAGCCTACAATGAGCAGTTCTTC.

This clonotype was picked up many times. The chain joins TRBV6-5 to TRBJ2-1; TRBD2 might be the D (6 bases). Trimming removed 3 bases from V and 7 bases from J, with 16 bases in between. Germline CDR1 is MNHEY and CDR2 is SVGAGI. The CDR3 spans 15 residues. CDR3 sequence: CASSYNSPRGNEQFF. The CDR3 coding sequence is TGTGCCAGCAGTTATAACTCCCCACGGGGGAATGAGCAGTTCTTC.

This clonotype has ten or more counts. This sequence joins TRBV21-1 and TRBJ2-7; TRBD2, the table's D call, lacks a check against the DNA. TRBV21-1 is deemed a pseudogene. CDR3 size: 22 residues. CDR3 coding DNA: TGTGCCAGCAGCAAAGAGGGGTCGTCGGATCTAGCGGGAGGGCCCTGGGAAGGTGAGCAGTACTTC. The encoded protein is CASSKEGSSDLAGGPWEGEQYF.

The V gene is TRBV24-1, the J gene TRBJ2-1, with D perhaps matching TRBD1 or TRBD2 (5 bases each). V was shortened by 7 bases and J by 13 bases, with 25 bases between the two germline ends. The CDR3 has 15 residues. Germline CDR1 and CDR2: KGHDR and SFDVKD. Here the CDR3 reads CATSPGTQAQETQFF. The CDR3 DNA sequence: TGTGCCACCAGCCCAGGGACCCAGGCACAGGAGACCCAGTTCTTC.

As DNA, the CDR3 is TGTGCCAGCAGCCAAGATGTGTCGCCGGAGGGCTACACCTTC. It is translated as CASSQDVSPEGYTF. The chain couples TRBV4-2 to TRBJ1-2; no definite D call. The CDR3 sequence is 14 residues long. The germline V gene encodes CDR1 LGHNA and CDR2 YNFKEQ. Trimming cost V 0 bases and J 8 bases, with 13 bases left between them.

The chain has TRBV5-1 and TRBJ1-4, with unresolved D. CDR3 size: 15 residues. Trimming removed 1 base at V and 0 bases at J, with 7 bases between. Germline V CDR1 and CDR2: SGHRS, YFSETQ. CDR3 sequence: CASSLMSATNEKLFF. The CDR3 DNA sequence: TGCGCCAGCAGCTTGATGTCTGCAACTAATGAAAAACTGTTTTTT. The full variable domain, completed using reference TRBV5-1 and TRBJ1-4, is KAGVTQTPRYLIKTRGQQVTLSCSPISGHRSVSWYQQTPGQGLQFLFEYFSETQRNKGNFPGRFSGRQFSNSRSEMNVSTLELGDSALYLCASSLMSATNEKLFFGSGTQLSVL.

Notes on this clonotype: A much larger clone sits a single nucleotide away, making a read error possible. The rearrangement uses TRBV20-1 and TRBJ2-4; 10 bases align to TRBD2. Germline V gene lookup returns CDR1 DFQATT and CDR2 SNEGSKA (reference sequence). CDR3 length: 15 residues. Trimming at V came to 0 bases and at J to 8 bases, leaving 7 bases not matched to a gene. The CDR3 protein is CSARDPSGRRYIQYF. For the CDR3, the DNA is TGCAGTGCTAGAGATCCTAGCGGGAGAAGGTACATTCAGTACTTC.

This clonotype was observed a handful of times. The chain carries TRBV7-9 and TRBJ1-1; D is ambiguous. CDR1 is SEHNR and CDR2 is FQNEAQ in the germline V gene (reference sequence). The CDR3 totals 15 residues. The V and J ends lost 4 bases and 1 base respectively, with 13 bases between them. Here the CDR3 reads CASSSRTEKNTEAFF. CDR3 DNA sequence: TGTGCCAGCAGCTCCCGGACCGAAAAGAACACTGAAGCTTTCTTT.

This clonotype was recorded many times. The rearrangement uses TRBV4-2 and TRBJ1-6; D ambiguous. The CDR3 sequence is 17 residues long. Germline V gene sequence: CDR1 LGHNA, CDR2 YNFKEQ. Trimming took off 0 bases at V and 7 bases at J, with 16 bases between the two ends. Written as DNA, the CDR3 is TGTGCCAGCAGCCAAGAGAGAGGAGGTAAAACCAATTCACCCCTCCACTTT. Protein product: CASSQERGGKTNSPLHF.

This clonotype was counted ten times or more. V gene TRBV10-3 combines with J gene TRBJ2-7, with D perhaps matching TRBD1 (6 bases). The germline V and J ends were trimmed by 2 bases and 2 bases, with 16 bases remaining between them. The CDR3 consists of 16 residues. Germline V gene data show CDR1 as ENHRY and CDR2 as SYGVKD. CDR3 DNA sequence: TGTGCCATCAGTGAGGGGAAGGGGACACTGCCCTACGAGCAGTACTTC. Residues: CAISEGKGTLPYEQYF.

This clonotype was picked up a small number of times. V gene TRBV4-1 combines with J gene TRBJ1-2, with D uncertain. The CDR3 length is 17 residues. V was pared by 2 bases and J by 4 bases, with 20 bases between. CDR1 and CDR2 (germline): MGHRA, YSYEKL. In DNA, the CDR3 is TGCGCCAGCAGCCAACCTAGGATTGGGTCCAGTCTCTATGGCTACACCTTC. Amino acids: CASSQPRIGSSLYGYTF.

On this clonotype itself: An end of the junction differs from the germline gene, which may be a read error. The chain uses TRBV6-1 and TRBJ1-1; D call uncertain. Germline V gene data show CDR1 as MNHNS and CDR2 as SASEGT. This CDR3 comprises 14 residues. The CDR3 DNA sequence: TGTGCCGGCAGCGAAACAGACCTGAACACTGAAGCTTTCTTT. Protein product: CAGSETDLNTEAFF.

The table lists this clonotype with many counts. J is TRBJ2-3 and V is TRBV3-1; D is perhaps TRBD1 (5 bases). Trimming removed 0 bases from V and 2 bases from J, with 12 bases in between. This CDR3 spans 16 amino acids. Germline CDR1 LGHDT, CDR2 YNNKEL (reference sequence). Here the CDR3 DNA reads TGTGCCAGCAGCCAAGAAGGGGATCCCCTCACAGATACGCAGTATTTT. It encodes CASSQEGDPLTDTQYF.

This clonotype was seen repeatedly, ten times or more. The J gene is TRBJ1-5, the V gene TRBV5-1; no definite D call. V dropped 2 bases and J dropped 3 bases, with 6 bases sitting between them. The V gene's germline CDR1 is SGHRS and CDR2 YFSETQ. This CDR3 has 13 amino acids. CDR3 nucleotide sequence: TGCGCCAGCAGCTTCGACGTCAATCAGCCCCAGCATTTT. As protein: CASSFDVNQPQHF.

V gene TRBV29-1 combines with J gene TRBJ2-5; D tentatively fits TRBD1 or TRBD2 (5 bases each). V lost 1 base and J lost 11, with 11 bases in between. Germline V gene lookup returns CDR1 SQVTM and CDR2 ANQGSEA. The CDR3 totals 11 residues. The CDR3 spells CSVEGMGEQYF. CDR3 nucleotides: TGCAGCGTTGAAGGGATGGGGGAGCAGTACTTC.

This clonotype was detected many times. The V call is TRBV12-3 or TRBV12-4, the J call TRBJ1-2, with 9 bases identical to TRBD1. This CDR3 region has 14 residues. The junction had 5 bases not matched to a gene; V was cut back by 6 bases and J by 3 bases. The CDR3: CASSEQGADYGYTF. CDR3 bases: TGTGCCAGCAGCGAACAGGGGGCGGACTATGGCTACACCTTC.

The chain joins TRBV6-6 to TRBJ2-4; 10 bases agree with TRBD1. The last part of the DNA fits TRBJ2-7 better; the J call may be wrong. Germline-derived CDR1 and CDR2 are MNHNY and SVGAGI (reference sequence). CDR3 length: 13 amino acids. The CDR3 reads CASSGQGGDEQYF. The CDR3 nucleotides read TGTGCCAGCAGCGGACAGGGGGGGGACGAGCAGTACTTC.

The CDR3 is CASNLNRGPLSYEQYF. Here the CDR3 DNA reads TGTGCCAGCAACCTAAACAGGGGCCCCCTCTCCTACGAGCAGTACTTC. The chain joins TRBV27 to TRBJ2-7; 7 bases match TRBD1. The CDR3 length is 16 residues. V lost 7 bases and J lost 0; bases outside the gene matches: 12. CDR1 and CDR2 from the germline V gene are MNHEY and SMNVEV (reference sequence).

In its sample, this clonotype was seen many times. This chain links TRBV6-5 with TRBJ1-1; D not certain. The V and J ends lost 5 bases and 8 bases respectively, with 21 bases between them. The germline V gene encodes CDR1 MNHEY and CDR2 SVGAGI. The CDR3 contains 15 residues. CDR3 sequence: CASSRSGEGQTEAFF. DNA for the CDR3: TGTGCCAGCAGTCGGTCGGGCGAGGGCCAAACCGAAGCTTTCTTT.

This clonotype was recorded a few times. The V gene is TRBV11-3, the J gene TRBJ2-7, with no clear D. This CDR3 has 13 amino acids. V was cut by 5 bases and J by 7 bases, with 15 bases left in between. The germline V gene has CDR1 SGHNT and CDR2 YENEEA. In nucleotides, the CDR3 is TGTGCCAGCAGCATTGTCGAGAGCAATGAGCAGTACTTC. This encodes CASSIVESNEQYF.